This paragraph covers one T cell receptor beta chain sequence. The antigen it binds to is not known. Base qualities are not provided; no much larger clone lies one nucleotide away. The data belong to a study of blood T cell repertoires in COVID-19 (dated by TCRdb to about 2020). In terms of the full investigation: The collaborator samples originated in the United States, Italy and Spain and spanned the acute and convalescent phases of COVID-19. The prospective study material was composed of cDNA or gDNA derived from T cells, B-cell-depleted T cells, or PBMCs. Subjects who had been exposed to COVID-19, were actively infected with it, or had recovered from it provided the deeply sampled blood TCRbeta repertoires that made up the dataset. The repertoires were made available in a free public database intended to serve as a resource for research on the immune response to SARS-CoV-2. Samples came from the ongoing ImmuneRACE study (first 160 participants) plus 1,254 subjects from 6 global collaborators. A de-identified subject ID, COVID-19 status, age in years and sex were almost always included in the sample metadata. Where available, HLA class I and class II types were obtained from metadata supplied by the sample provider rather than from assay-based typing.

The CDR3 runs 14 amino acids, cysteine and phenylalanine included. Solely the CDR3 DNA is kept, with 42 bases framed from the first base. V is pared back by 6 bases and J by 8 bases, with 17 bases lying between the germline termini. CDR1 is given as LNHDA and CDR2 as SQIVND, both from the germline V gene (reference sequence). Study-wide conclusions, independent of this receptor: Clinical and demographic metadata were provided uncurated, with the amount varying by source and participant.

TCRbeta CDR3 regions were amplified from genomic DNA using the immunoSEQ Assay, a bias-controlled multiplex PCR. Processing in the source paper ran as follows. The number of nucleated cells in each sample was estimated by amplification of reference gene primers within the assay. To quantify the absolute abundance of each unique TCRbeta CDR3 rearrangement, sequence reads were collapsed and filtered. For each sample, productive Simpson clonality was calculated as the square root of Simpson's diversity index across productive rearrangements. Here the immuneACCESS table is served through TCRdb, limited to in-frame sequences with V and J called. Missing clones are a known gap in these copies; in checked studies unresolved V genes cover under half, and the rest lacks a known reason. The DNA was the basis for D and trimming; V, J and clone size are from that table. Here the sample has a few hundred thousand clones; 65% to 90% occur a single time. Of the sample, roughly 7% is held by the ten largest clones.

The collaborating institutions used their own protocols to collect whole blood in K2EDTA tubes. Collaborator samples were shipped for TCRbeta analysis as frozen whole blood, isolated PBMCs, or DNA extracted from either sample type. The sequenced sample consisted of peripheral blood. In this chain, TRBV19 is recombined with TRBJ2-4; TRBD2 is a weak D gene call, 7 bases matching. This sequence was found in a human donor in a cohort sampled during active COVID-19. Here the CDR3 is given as CASSTWGGRDIQYF. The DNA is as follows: TGTGCCAGTAGCACCTGGGGGGGGCGAGACATTCAGTACTTC.